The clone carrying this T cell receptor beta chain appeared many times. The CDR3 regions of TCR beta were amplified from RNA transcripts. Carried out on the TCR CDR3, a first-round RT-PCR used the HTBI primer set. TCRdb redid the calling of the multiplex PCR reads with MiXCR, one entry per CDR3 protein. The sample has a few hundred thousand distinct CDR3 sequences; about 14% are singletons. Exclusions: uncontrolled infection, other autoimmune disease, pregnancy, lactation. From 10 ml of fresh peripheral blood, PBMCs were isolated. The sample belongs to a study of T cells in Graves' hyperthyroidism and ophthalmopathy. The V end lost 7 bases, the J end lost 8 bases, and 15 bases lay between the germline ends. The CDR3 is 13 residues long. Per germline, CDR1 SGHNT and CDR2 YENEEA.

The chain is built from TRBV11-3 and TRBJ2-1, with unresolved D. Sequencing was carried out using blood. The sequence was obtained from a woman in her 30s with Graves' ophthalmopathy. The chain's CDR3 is CASTGNGFYEQFF. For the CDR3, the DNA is TGTGCCAGCACCGGAAATGGTTTCTATGAGCAGTTCTTC.